Below are 15 T cell receptor beta chains sequenced from a single sample in a study of response to subunit inactivated influenza vaccine. TCRdb itself ran the RT-PCR reads through MiXCR, one entry per CDR3 protein. The sample has about 500,000 distinct CDR3 sequences, around 13% seen once. The source material was PBMCs from blood, sampled 45 days after vaccination. These receptors came from a man in his fifties or sixties who received an inactivated influenza vaccine.

This chain joins TRBV7-2 and TRBJ2-2; D possibly corresponds to TRBD1 (8 bases). V shed 6 bases and J shed 6 bases, with 17 bases lying between them. Per the germline V gene, CDR1 is SGHTA and CDR2 is FQGNSA. This CDR3 is built from 15 residues. DNA for the CDR3: TGTGCCAGCAGTACAGGGGGGGCATTTTCCGGGGAGCTGTTTTTT. Translating it yields CASSTGGAFSGELFF.

In its sample, this clonotype was seen a few times. The V gene is TRBV2, the J gene TRBJ2-3; D is undetermined. V gave up 6 bases and J gave up 5 bases, with 15 bases separating them. In germline, CDR1 is SNHLY, CDR2 FYNNEI. This CDR3 is 14 amino acids long. The CDR3 DNA follows: TGTGCCAGCAGAGCCGGGCCCCTGAGAGATACGCAGTATTTT. As protein: CASRAGPLRDTQYF. The complete variable domain, with remaining parts taken from reference TRBV2 and TRBJ2-3, reads EPEVTQTPSHQVTQMGQEVILRCVPISNHLYFYWYRQILGQKVEFLVSFYNNEISEKSEIFDDQFSVERPDGSNFTLKIRSTKLEDSAMYFCASRAGPLRDTQYFGPGTRLTVL.

In its sample, this clonotype was seen a few times. The gene calls are TRBV6-2 or TRBV6-3 and TRBJ2-5, with D possibly TRBD1 on 5 matching bases. The CDR3 covers 14 residues. Trimming removed 10 bases from V and 7 bases from J, with 22 bases in between. CDR1 is MNHEY, CDR2 SVGEGT, per germline. The CDR3 sequence is CATHNPGLSGTQYF. In nucleotides, the CDR3 is TGTGCCACCCACAACCCAGGGCTTTCGGGGACCCAGTACTTC.

This clonotype appeared a few times. CDR3 nucleotide sequence: TGTGCCAGCAGTTCGGGGGACAGGGGGCGCCCCTATGGCTACACCTTC. This translates into CASSSGDRGRPYGYTF. The V call is TRBV12-3 or TRBV12-4, the J call TRBJ1-2, with 12 positions matching TRBD1. V lost 4 bases to trimming and J lost 4 bases; unmatched junction nucleotides: 7. The CDR3 spans 16 residues.

This sequence joins TRBV7-2 and TRBJ1-5, with a possible D match to TRBD1 (5 bases). This CDR3 contains 15 residues. Germline assignment: CDR1 SGHTA and CDR2 FQGNSA. Trimming pared 5 bases from V and 3 bases from J, leaving 14 bases between. CDR3 sequence (DNA): TGTGCCAGCAGCCACTACACAGGCGACAATCAGCCCCAGCATTTT. This gives the protein CASSHYTGDNQPQHF.

This clonotype came up many times. The rearrangement uses TRBV7-9 and TRBJ2-7; D not resolved. V lost 3 bases, J lost 6 bases, and 9 bases lay in between. Germline CDR1 SEHNR, CDR2 FQNEAQ (reference sequence). This CDR3 contains 12 residues. CDR3: CASSFSRLEQYF. In DNA form, the CDR3 reads TGTGCCAGCAGCTTTTCTAGGCTCGAGCAGTACTTC. The whole variable domain, filled in from reference TRBV7-9 and TRBJ2-7, reads DTGVSQNPRHKITKRGQNVTFRCDPISEHNRLYWYRQTLGQGPEFLTYFQNEAQLEKSRLLSDRFSAERPKGSFSTLEIQRTEQGDSAMYLCASSFSRLEQYFGPGTRLTVT.

This clonotype was picked up a small number of times. V gene TRBV24-1 combines with J gene TRBJ2-4; TRBD1 might be the D (6 bases). The germline V gene encodes CDR1 KGHDR and CDR2 SFDVKD. This CDR3 is 15 amino acids long. The ends were cut back, 4 bases at V and 3 bases at J, with 12 bases in the middle. This CDR3 reads CATSDTGFGKNIQYF. Written as DNA, the CDR3 is TGTGCCACCAGTGACACAGGGTTTGGCAAAAACATTCAGTACTTC.

The CDR3 region is CASKEGLEQFF. The CDR3 nucleotides are TGTGCCAGTAAAGAGGGTCTAGAGCAGTTCTTC. J is TRBJ2-1 and V is TRBV6-4; weak D call: TRBD2 (5 bases). The CDR3 runs 11 residues. V was trimmed by 9 bases and J by 10 bases, leaving 13 bases between them. Germline V gives CDR1 MRHNA, CDR2 SNTAGT.

There are a few counts of this clonotype. V is TRBV18 and J is TRBJ2-1; D possibly corresponds to TRBD1 (6 bases). The CDR3 has 18 residues. Germline lookup yields CDR1 KGHSH and CDR2 LQKENI. The V end lost 3 bases, the J end lost 9 bases, and 27 bases lay between the germline ends. The CDR3 nucleotides read TGTGCCAGCTCACCGTTTGCTTATGCAACGGATGAAGGGGGTGAGCAGTTCTTC. It encodes CASSPFAYATDEGGEQFF.

This clonotype was seen a few times. The genes are TRBV12-3 or TRBV12-4 and TRBJ2-5; tentative D call: TRBD2 (6 bases). V shed 3 bases and J shed 5 bases, with 10 bases lying between them. The CDR3 length is 13 residues. CDR3 region: CASSFAGRETQYF. As DNA, the CDR3 is TGTGCCAGCAGTTTCGCAGGGAGGGAGACCCAGTACTTC.

As concerns this clonotype: The conserved final phenylalanine or tryptophan is absent from the CDR3, which likely points to a read error. This chain links TRBV9 with TRBJ2-1; 7 bases agree with TRBD2. CDR1 is SGDLS and CDR2 is YYNGEE in the germline V gene. V was pared by 0 bases and J by 4 bases, with 7 bases of the junction left unmatched. This CDR3 has 16 amino acids. CDR3 protein: CASSVERGSPYNEQFY. The CDR3 DNA reads TGTGCCAGCAGCGTAGAGCGGGGTTCTCCATACAATGAGCAGTTCTAC.

This clonotype was observed at least ten times. The gene calls are TRBV5-1 and TRBJ2-7; maybe TRBD2 (5 bases). Germline V CDR1 and CDR2: SGHRS, YFSETQ. This CDR3 comprises 19 residues. Trimming cost V 0 bases and J 7 bases, with 29 bases left between them. CDR3 protein: CASSLAESLMGSDEGEQYF. The CDR3 coding sequence is TGCGCCAGCAGCTTGGCGGAGTCCCTTATGGGTTCCGACGAGGGAGAGCAGTACTTC.

The chain recombines TRBV5-1 with TRBJ2-2; 9 bases are shared with TRBD1. J was trimmed by 3 bases and V by 3 bases; bases with no gene match: 3. Germline CDR1 is SGHRS and CDR2 is YFSETQ. There are 15 residues in the CDR3. The CDR3 loop is CASSYRTGDTGELFF. Written as DNA, the CDR3 is TGCGCCAGCAGCTACCGGACAGGGGACACCGGGGAGCTGTTTTTT.

CDR3 residues: CASSLAGLLQETQYF. The CDR3 region has the DNA TGTGCCAGCAGCTTAGCGGGCCTCCTACAAGAGACCCAGTACTTC. J is TRBJ2-5 and V is TRBV7-2; D is unresolved. Germline V gene sequence: CDR1 SGHTA, CDR2 FQGNSA. Trimming left V 0 bases short and J 2 bases short, with 10 bases between. This CDR3 is built from 15 residues.

This rearrangement joins TRBV20-1 to TRBJ1-2; D unresolved. CDR1 is DFQATT, CDR2 SNEGSKA, per germline (reference sequence). This CDR3 is built from 12 residues. With 4 bases removed from V and 6 bases from J, the gap between germline ends came to 12 bases. CDR3 DNA sequence: TGCAGTGCTATTAGGGATGGAAATGGCTACACCTTC. Its protein is CSAIRDGNGYTF.